This T cell receptor beta chain was sequenced during a study of control samples from healthy donors and cancer patients. Measured with immunoSEQ multiplex PCR; TCRdb has only the in-frame clones, and not every one. The data show over 100,000 clones, with 75% to 95% seen just once and about 2.5% held by the top ten. The TCR originated in a man aged 40-49 years in good health. The sequencing input was blood.

CDR3 sequence (DNA): TGCGCCAGCAGCGCGGGGACTAGCCCTTGGGAGCAGTACTTC. Translating it yields CASSAGTSPWEQYF. The chain joins TRBV5-1 to TRBJ2-7; 9 bases agree with TRBD2. Germline V gene sequence: CDR1 SGHRS, CDR2 YFSETQ. This CDR3 contains 14 residues. After removal of 4 bases from V and 7 bases from J, the junction contained 9 bases not matched to a gene. The whole variable domain, remainder taken from reference TRBV5-1 and TRBJ2-7, is KAGVTQTPRYLIKTRGQQVTLSCSPISGHRSVSWYQQTPGQGLQFLFEYFSETQRNKGNFPGRFSGRQFSNSRSEMNVSTLELGDSALYLCASSAGTSPWEQYFGPGTRLTVT.